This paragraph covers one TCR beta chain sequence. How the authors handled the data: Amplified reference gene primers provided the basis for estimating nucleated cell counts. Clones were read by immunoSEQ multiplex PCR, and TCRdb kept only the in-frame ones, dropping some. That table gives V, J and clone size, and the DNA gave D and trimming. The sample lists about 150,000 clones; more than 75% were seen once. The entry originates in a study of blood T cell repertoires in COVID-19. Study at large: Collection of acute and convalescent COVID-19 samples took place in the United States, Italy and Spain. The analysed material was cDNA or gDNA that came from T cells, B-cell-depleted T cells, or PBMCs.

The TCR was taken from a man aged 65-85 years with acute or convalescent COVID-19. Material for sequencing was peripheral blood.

The CDR3 region is CASSQIGGGAGEQYF. The DNA for the CDR3 is TGTGCCAGCAGCCAGATAGGCGGGGGCGCGGGTGAGCAGTACTTC. The chain employs TRBV2 and TRBJ2-7; perhaps TRBD2 as D (7 bases). This CDR3 is 15 amino acids long. V dropped 6 bases and J dropped 7 bases, with 22 bases sitting between them. Looked up from germline, CDR1 is SNHLY and CDR2 is FYNNEI.